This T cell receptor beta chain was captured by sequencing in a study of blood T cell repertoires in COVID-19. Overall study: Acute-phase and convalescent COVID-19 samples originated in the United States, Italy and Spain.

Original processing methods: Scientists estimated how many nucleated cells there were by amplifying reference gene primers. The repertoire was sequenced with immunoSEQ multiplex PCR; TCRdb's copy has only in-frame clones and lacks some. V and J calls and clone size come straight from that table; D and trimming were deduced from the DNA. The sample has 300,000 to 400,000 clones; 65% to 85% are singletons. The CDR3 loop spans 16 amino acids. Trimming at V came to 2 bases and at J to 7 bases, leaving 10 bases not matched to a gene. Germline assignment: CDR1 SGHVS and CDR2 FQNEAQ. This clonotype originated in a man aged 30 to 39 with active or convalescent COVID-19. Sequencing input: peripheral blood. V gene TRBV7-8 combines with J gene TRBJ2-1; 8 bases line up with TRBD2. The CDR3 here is CASSLNAGGNGNEQFF. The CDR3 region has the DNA TGTGCCAGCAGCTTAAATGCGGGGGGAAATGGAAATGAGCAGTTCTTC.